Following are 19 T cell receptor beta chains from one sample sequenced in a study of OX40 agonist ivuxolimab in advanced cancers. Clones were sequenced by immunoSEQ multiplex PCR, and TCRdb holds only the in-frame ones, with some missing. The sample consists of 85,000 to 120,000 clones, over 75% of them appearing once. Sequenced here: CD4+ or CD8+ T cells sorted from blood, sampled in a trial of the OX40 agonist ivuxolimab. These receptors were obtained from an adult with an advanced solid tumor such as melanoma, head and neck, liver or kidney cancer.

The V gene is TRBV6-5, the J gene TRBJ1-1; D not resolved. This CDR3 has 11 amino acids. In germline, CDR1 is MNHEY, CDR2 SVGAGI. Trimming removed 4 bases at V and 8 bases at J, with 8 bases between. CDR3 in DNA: TGTGCCAGCAGTTCCCTAGGGGAAGCTTTCTTT. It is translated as CASSSLGEAFF.

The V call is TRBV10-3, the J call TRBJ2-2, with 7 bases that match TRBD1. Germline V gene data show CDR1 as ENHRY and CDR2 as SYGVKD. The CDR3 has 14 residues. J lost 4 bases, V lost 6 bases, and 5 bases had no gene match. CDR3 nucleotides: TGTGCCATCAGCGACAGGGTCTTCACCGGGGAGCTGTTTTTT. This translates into CAISDRVFTGELFF.

The DNA for the CDR3 is TGCGCCAGCAGCTTGGATGGCCGACGTGGCTACACCTTC. The encoded protein is CASSLDGRRGYTF. The V and J genes are TRBV5-1 and TRBJ1-2, with D hard to call. The CDR3 loop spans 13 amino acids. V dropped 0 bases and J dropped 7 bases, with 10 bases sitting between them. Germline CDR1 is SGHRS and CDR2 is YFSETQ.

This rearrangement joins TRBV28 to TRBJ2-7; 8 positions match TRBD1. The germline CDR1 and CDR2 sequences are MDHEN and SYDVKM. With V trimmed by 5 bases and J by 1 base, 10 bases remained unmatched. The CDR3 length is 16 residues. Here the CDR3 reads CASSDSGQGDSYEQYF. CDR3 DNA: TGTGCCAGCAGTGACTCCGGACAGGGAGATTCCTACGAGCAGTACTTC.

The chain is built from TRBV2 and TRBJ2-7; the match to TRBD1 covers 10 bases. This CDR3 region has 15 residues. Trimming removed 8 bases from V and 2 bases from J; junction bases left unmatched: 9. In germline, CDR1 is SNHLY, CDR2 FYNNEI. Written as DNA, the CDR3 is TGTGCCAGCCAGAGATCCGGGACAGGGGCCTACGAGCAGTACTTC. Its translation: CASQRSGTGAYEQYF.

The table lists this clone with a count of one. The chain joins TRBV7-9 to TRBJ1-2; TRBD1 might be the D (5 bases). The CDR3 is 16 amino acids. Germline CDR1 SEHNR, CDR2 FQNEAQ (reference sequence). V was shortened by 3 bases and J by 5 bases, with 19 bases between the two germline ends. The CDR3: CASSLAGTPAGYGYTF. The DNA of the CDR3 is TGTGCCAGCAGCTTGGCTGGGACCCCGGCGGGGTATGGCTACACCTTC.

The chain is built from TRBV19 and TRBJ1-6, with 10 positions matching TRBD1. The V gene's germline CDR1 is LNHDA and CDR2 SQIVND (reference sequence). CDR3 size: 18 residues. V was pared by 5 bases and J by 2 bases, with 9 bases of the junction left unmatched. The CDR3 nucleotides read TGTGCCAGTAGTCTGACCTCCGGGACAGGGGCCTATAATTCACCCCTCCACTTT. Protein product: CASSLTSGTGAYNSPLHF.

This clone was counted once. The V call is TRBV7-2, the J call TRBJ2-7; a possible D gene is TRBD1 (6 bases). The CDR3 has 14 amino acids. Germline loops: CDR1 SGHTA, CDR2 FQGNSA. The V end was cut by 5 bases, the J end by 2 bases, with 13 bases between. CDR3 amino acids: CASSPRQDPYEQYF. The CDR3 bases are TGTGCCAGCAGCCCACGACAGGATCCCTACGAGCAGTACTTC.

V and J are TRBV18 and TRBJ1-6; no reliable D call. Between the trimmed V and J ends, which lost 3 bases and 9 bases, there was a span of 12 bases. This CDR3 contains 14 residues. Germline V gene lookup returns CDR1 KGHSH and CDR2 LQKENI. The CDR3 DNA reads TGTGCCAGCTCACCTTCAGGCAACGGTTCACCCCTCCACTTT. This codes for CASSPSGNGSPLHF.

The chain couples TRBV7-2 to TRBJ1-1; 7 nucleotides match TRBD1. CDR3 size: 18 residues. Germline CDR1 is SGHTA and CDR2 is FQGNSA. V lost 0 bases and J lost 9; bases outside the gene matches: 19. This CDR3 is CASSLARGVDGTAEKAFF. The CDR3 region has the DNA TGTGCCAGCAGCTTAGCGAGGGGAGTCGACGGGACAGCAGAGAAAGCTTTCTTT. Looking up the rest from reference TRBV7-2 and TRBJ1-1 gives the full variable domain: GAGVSQSPSNKVTEKGKDVELRCDPISGHTALYWYRQSLGQGLEFLIYFQGNSAPDKSGLPSDRFSAERTGGSVSTLTIQRTQQEDSAVYLCASSLARGVDGTAEKAFFGQGTRLTVV.

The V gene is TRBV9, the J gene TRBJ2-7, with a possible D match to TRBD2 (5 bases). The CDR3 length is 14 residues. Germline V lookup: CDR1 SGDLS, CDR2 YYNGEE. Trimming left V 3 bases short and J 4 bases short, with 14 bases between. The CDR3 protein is CASSAHGKVYEQYF. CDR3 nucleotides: TGTGCCAGCAGCGCCCACGGGAAGGTGTACGAGCAGTACTTC.

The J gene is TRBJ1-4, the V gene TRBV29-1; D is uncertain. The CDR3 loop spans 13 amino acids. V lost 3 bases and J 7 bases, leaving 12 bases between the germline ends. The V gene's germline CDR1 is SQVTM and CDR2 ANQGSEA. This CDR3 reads CSVDRGVGEKLFF. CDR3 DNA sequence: TGCAGCGTTGATCGGGGAGTGGGTGAAAAACTGTTTTTT.

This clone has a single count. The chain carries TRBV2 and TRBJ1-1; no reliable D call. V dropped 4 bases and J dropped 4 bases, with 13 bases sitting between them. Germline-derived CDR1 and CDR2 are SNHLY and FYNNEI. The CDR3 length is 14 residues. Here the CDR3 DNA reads TGTGCCAGCAGTGCCTCGAGGGCGGGCACTGAAGCTTTCTTT. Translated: CASSASRAGTEAFF.

This chain's CDR3 is CASMMQFTGELFF. The CDR3 bases are TGTGCCAGCATGATGCAGTTCACCGGGGAGCTGTTTTTT. This rearrangement joins TRBV2 to TRBJ2-2; D is uncertain. The CDR3 totals 13 residues. Trimming took 7 bases from V and 4 from J, leaving 10 bases between them. The V gene's germline CDR1 is SNHLY and CDR2 FYNNEI.

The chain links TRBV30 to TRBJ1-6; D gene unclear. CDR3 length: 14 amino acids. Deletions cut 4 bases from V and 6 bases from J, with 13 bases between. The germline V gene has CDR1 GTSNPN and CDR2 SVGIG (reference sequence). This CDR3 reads CAWTLGRSNSPLHF. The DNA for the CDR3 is TGTGCCTGGACCCTCGGGCGAAGTAATTCACCCCTCCACTTT.

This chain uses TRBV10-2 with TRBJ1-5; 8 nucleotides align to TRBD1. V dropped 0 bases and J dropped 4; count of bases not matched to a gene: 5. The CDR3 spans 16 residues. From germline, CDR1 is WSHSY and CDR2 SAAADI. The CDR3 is CASSESRTGWNQPQHF. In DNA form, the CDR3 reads TGCGCCAGCAGTGAGTCCCGGACAGGGTGGAATCAGCCCCAGCATTTT.

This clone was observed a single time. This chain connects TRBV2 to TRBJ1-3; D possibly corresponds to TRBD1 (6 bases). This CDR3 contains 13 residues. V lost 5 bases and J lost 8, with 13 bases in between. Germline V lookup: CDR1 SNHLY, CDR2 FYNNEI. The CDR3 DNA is TGTGCCAGCAGTATCCAGGGGATGGACACCATATATTTT. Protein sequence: CASSIQGMDTIYF. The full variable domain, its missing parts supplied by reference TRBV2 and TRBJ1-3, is EPEVTQTPSHQVTQMGQEVILRCVPISNHLYFYWYRQILGQKVEFLVSFYNNEISEKSEIFDDQFSVERPDGSNFTLKIRSTKLEDSAMYFCASSIQGMDTIYFGEGSWLTVV.

In DNA, the CDR3 is TGTGCCAGCAGGCCGGGGCAGGCAGGGACCTACGAGCAGTACTTC. Its translation: CASRPGQAGTYEQYF. The rearrangement uses TRBV28 and TRBJ2-7, with D perhaps being TRBD1 or TRBD2 (5 bases each). The length of the CDR3 is 15 residues. Germline-derived CDR1 and CDR2 are MDHEN and SYDVKM. The V gene lost 6 bases and the J gene lost 2 bases, with 17 bases spanning the gap.

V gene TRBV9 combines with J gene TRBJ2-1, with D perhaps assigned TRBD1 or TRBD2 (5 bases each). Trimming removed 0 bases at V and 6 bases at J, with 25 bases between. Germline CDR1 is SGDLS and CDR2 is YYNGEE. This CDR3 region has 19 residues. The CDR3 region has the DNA TGTGCCAGCAGCGTAGTTGTGTCGGCAGGGAGCATCCAGGCCAATGAGCAGTTCTTC. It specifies CASSVVVSAGSIQANEQFF.